The rows below give T cell receptor beta chains drawn from one sample of a study of T-cell reconstitution after alpha-beta-depleted transplantation in children. One entry per CDR3 protein results from TCRdb running MiXCR on the PCR reads. The table includes 550,000 to 800,000 distinct CDR3 sequences, 10% to 15% detected once. Sequenced here: PBMCs, sampled before TCRalphabeta/CD19-depleted stem cell transplant. The receptors come from a girl aged 2 to 9 with congenital amegakaryocytic thrombocytopenia, due to receive a stem cell transplant. The CDR3 runs from the conserved cysteine through the conserved F or W. The D gene is left open where the match is weak. A row's size may be missing; if present it is once, few, many or a size class.

CDR3 DNA | CDR3 protein | D gene | V gene | clone size | J gene
TGTGCCAGCAGCCAAGACTGGGCTGGCTACACCTTC | CASSQDWAGYTF | . | TRBV14 | few | TRBJ1-2
TGTGCCAGCAGTTTAGGTACAGGCGCCTCCTACGAGCAGTACTTC | CASSLGTGASYEQYF | . | TRBV12-3/TRBV12-4 | many | TRBJ2-7
TGTGCCAGCAGCCCTTTGGGTAGGGGGCTCTCCTACAATGAGCAGTTCTTC | CASSPLGRGLSYNEQFF | TRBD1 | TRBV5-6 | few | TRBJ2-1
TGTGCCATCAGTGAATGGACCAGCTCCTACAATGAGCAGTTCTTC | CAISEWTSSYNEQFF | . | TRBV10-3 | many | TRBJ2-1
TGCGCCAGCAGCCCTGATACGCCGGGAGGGACCGGGGAGCTGTTTTTT | CASSPDTPGGTGELFF | TRBD2 | TRBV5-1 | . | TRBJ2-2
TGTGCCACCAACTCCTACAACTACGAGCAGTACTTC | CATNSYNYEQYF | . | TRBV6-2/TRBV6-3 | many | TRBJ2-7
TGTGCCATCAGTGAGTCGGATAGTGAGCAGTTCTTC | CAISESDSEQFF | . | TRBV10-3 | many | TRBJ2-1
TGTGCCAGCAGTGAACTGACAGTTGGGAACACTGAAGCTTTCTTT | CASSELTVGNTEAFF | . | TRBV6-1 | . | TRBJ1-1
TGTGCCACCTGGCCTGGCTACAATGAGCAGTTCTTC | CATWPGYNEQFF | . | TRBV6-2/TRBV6-3 | few | TRBJ2-1
TGTGCCACCTCGGGGGGCGAGTTGGATACGCAGTATTTT | CATSGGELDTQYF | . | TRBV6-2/TRBV6-3 | many | TRBJ2-3
TGCAGCGTTGAAGATCGCCAGTCTATGGCAGATACGCAGTATTTT | CSVEDRQSMADTQYF | . | TRBV29-1 | few | TRBJ2-3
TGCCGTGCTAGAGGAGGACAAGAGACCCAGTACTTC | CRARGGQETQYF | . | TRBV20-1 | . | TRBJ2-5
TGTGCCAGCAGGCCTACCGAGGAGTCTGGAAACACCATATATTTT | CASRPTEESGNTIYF | . | TRBV28 | few | TRBJ1-3
TGCGCCAGCAGCTTGGCACCTTCCTTCTCCGGGCCTGGGAACACTGAAGCTTTCTTT | CASSLAPSFSGPGNTEAFF | . | TRBV5-1 | few | TRBJ1-1
TGCAGTGTTTCAATCCGCCTTCTAGCGGGAGTGGGACAAAACATTCAGTACTTC | CSVSIRLLAGVGQNIQYF | TRBD2 | TRBV20-1 | many | TRBJ2-4
TGTGCCAGCAGCCCAGTCTTGGATTCGGCTAGCGGGAGAGCAAGCTCCTACAATGAGCAGTTCTTC | CASSPVLDSASGRASSYNEQFF | TRBD2 | TRBV3-1 | . | TRBJ2-1
TGTGCCAGCAGCACCGCAGTGAACACTGAAGCTTTCTTT | CASSTAVNTEAFF | . | TRBV5-5 | few | TRBJ1-1
TGTGCCAGCAGCCGATCGGTAGCGTACGACAATGAGCAGTTCTTC | CASSRSVAYDNEQFF | . | TRBV12-3/TRBV12-4 | . | TRBJ2-1
TGTGCCAGCAGCCAAGTGGCATACCAAGAGACCCAGTACTTC | CASSQVAYQETQYF | . | TRBV3-1 | few | TRBJ2-5
TGCAGCGTCTATACAGGTTCCGGGGAGCTGTTTTTT | CSVYTGSGELFF | . | TRBV29-1 | many | TRBJ2-2
TGTGCCAGCAGCCCCCCAGGTTCCTTTTCCTACGAGCAGTACTTC | CASSPPGSFSYEQYF | . | TRBV4-2 | few | TRBJ2-7
TGCGCCAGCAGCTTGGGCACAACTAGCGGGATAGAAGAGACCCAGTACTTC | CASSLGTTSGIEETQYF | TRBD2 | TRBV5-1 | . | TRBJ2-5
TGTGCCAGCAGCCCCTTTCGCTCTGGGGCCAACGTCCTGACTTTC | CASSPFRSGANVLTF | . | TRBV7-2 | . | TRBJ2-6
TGCGCCAGCAGCTTGGATTTGGGGTGGAACGAGCAGTACTTC | CASSLDLGWNEQYF | . | TRBV5-1 | many | TRBJ2-7
TGCAGTGCTAGAGATTGGGTAGAATCGAGCTACGAGCAGTACTTC | CSARDWVESSYEQYF | . | TRBV20-1 | many | TRBJ2-7
TGTGCCAGCAGTTACGCCGAACTACCTTCCTACGAGCAGTACTTC | CASSYAELPSYEQYF | . | TRBV6-5 | . | TRBJ2-7
TGCGCCAGCAGCTCCCGGGACAGTCTCGGCGAAGCTTTCTTT | CASSSRDSLGEAFF | TRBD1 | TRBV5-1 | few | TRBJ1-1
TGCGCCAGCAGCTTGGAGTTCAGCGCTGAAGCTTTCTTT | CASSLEFSAEAFF | . | TRBV5-1 | many | TRBJ1-1
TGCAGTGCTAATGACAGGGGGCTTAGTGGCAATCAGCCCCAGCATTTT | CSANDRGLSGNQPQHF | TRBD1 | TRBV20-1 | many | TRBJ1-5
TGTGCCAGCAGCCAAGATTTCGACAGCGAGTACGAGCAGTACTTC | CASSQDFDSEYEQYF | . | TRBV3-1 | few | TRBJ2-7
TGTGCCAGCAGTACGGTAGGGGGAACTGGCCGCGGTACGCAGTATTTT | CASSTVGGTGRGTQYF | . | TRBV28 | many | TRBJ2-3
TGTGCCAGCAGTTATGTGGACTATTCCTACGAGCAGTACTTC | CASSYVDYSYEQYF | . | TRBV6-2/TRBV6-3 | few | TRBJ2-7
TGCAGTGCTAGTTGGACTAGTCATGAGCAGTTCTTC | CSASWTSHEQFF | TRBD2 | TRBV20-1 | many | TRBJ2-1
TGCGCCAGCGGTAGCGGGAGTTCTTCCAATGAGCAGTTCTTC | CASGSGSSSNEQFF | TRBD2 | TRBV10-2 | . | TRBJ2-1
TGCAGTGCCAAGCGATATAGCAATCAGCCCCAGCATTTT | CSAKRYSNQPQHF | . | TRBV20-1 | many | TRBJ1-5
TGCAGCGTTGAGGATACGCGTTCCTCTGGAAACACCATATATTTT | CSVEDTRSSGNTIYF | . | TRBV29-1 | many | TRBJ1-3
TGTGCCAGCAAGGAATCCCTCTTCGGGCAAGCAGACCCCAATGAGCAGTTCTTC | CASKESLFGQADPNEQFF | . | TRBV28 | many | TRBJ2-1
TGCAGTGCAAGGCCACCGGGACAGGGTTTATATGAGCAGTTCTTC | CSARPPGQGLYEQFF | TRBD1 | TRBV20-1 | few | TRBJ2-1
TGTGCCATCAGTACAGGGGTGGATGAGCAGTTCTTC | CAISTGVDEQFF | TRBD1 | TRBV10-3 | few | TRBJ2-1
TGCGCCAGCAGCTTGGAGTCCCCGTACTCTGGAAACACCATATATTTT | CASSLESPYSGNTIYF | . | TRBV5-1 | . | TRBJ1-3
TGCGCCACCTCCCCCGGGATCAGCACAGATACGCAGTATTTT | CATSPGISTDTQYF | . | TRBV5-1 | few | TRBJ2-3
TGCAGTGCTAGCCTTTGGGGCCTAGGCATGAACACTGAAGCTTTCTTT | CSASLWGLGMNTEAFF | . | TRBV20-1 | many | TRBJ1-1
TGCAGTGCTTTTGAGGCATCACGAAGCACAGATACGCAGTATTTT | CSAFEASRSTDTQYF | . | TRBV20-1 | many | TRBJ2-3
TGTGCCAGCAGTTTTTGGTCGGGAGAGACCCAGTACTTC | CASSFWSGETQYF | . | TRBV12-3/TRBV12-4 | many | TRBJ2-5
TGTGCCATCAGTGAGCCTCGAACGGCTGGGGCCAACGTCCTGACTTTC | CAISEPRTAGANVLTF | . | TRBV10-3 | few | TRBJ2-6